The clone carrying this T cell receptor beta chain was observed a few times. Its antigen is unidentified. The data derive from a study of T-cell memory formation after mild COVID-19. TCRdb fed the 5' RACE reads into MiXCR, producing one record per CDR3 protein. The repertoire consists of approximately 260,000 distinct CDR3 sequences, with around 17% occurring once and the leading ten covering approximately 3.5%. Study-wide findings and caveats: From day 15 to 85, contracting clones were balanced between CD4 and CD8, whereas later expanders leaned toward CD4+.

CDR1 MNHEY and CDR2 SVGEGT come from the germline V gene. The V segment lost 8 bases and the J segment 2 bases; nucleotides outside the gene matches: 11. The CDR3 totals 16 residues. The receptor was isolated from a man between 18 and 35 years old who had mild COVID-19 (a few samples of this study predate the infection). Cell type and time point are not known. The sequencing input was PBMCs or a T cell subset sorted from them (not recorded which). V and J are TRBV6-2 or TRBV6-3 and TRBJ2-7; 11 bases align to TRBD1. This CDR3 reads CASSFPRDRGTYEQYF. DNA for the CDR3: TGTGCCAGCTCATTCCCCCGGGACAGGGGGACCTACGAGCAGTACTTC.